This T cell receptor (beta chain) originates from a study of shared clonotypes between healthy human individuals. Adults of Caucasian background living in Nashville, Tennessee made up all donors. Both subsets, CD45RA+ naive and CD45RA-negative memory, were split from the CD4+ cells. Each replicate PCR on the sorted subsets used roughly 200 ng DNA (roughly 30,000 T cell genomes). Profiled with immunoSEQ multiplex PCR; TCRdb holds only in-frame clones, not every one. The data show hundreds of thousands of clones, with about two thirds seen just once and approximately 1.8% held by the top ten. Trimming took off 5 bases at V and 6 bases at J, with 16 bases between the two ends. The CDR3 totals 14 residues. CDR1 is SNHLY, CDR2 FYNNEI, per germline.

The origin of this receptor is a woman aged 25 to 45 in good health. The J gene is TRBJ1-2, the V gene TRBV2; D not resolved. Sequencing was performed on memory CD4+ T cells sorted from blood. Described subset: CD45RA-negative fraction. The CDR3, as DNA: TGTGCCAGCAGTCCCTTTCCTACTGGGGATGGCTACACCTTC. This translates into CASSPFPTGDGYTF. Using reference TRBV2 and TRBJ1-2 for the parts outside the CDR3, the full variable domain is EPEVTQTPSHQVTQMGQEVILRCVPISNHLYFYWYRQILGQKVEFLVSFYNNEISEKSEIFDDQFSVERPDGSNFTLKIRSTKLEDSAMYFCASSPFPTGDGYTFGSGTRLTVV.